Following are 6 T cell receptor beta chains from one sample sequenced in a study of OX40 agonist ivuxolimab in advanced cancers. Some clones are missing from TCRdb's copy, which holds only in-frame ones; the method was immunoSEQ multiplex PCR. The table lists tens of thousands of clones, roughly 90% of them singletons. The sequencing used CD4+ or CD8+ T cells sorted from blood, collected in a trial of the OX40 agonist ivuxolimab. These receptors were obtained from an adult with an advanced solid tumor such as melanoma, head and neck, liver or kidney cancer.

CDR3 DNA: TGTGCCAGCAGTCCGCCCGGGGTAGCGGCCCTCTCCTACAATGAGCAGTTCTTC. Encoded protein: CASSPPGVAALSYNEQFF. The chain employs TRBV27 and TRBJ2-1, with a tentative D call TRBD2 (6 bases). Deletions cut 5 bases from V and 0 bases from J, with 20 bases between. Germline CDR1 is MNHEY and CDR2 is SMNVEV (reference sequence). The CDR3 spans 18 residues.

This chain uses TRBV9 with TRBJ2-2; D perhaps matches TRBD1 (6 bases). This CDR3 has 17 residues. Germline assignment: CDR1 SGDLS and CDR2 YYNGEE. Trimming removed 1 base at V and 0 bases at J, with 13 bases between. Written as DNA, the CDR3 is TGTGCCAGCAGCGTATCTCAGGGGCCCCCGAACACCGGGGAGCTGTTTTTT. Translating gives CASSVSQGPPNTGELFF.

The chain is built from TRBV28 and TRBJ1-5, with D maybe TRBD1 (5 bases). The V end was cut by 6 bases, the J end by 0 bases, with 9 bases between. CDR1 and CDR2 from the germline V gene are MDHEN and SYDVKM. The CDR3 consists of 14 residues. CDR3 sequence (DNA): TGTGCCAGCAGATGGACAAATAGCAATCAGCCCCAGCATTTT. Residues: CASRWTNSNQPQHF.

In this sample, this clone turned up once. The chain employs TRBV5-1 and TRBJ2-3; 11 bases match TRBD2. The germline CDR1 and CDR2 sequences are SGHRS and YFSETQ. V shed 5 bases and J 3 bases; nucleotides not matched to a gene: 2. The CDR3 is 14 residues long. The CDR3 region is CASRPSGRTDTQYF. CDR3 nucleotide sequence: TGCGCCAGCAGGCCTAGCGGGAGGACAGATACGCAGTATTTT.

This chain connects TRBV28 to TRBJ2-1; a weak D match, TRBD2 (5 bases). Germline CDR1 MDHEN, CDR2 SYDVKM. The germline V and J ends were trimmed by 6 bases and 10 bases, with 22 bases remaining between them. The CDR3 runs to 15 residues. CDR3 sequence reads: CASSRTRPGLSEQFF. CDR3 nucleotides: TGTGCCAGCAGCCGAACTAGGCCCGGCCTAAGCGAGCAGTTCTTC.

A few counts support this clone. This sequence joins TRBV10-2 and TRBJ1-2; D is unresolved. Looked up from germline, CDR1 is WSHSY and CDR2 is SAAADI. The V end lost 0 bases, the J end lost 4 bases, and 9 bases lay between the germline ends. CDR3 length equals 14 residues. The CDR3: CASSESIGAYGYTF. The CDR3 DNA sequence: TGCGCCAGCAGTGAGTCAATAGGAGCCTATGGCTACACCTTC.